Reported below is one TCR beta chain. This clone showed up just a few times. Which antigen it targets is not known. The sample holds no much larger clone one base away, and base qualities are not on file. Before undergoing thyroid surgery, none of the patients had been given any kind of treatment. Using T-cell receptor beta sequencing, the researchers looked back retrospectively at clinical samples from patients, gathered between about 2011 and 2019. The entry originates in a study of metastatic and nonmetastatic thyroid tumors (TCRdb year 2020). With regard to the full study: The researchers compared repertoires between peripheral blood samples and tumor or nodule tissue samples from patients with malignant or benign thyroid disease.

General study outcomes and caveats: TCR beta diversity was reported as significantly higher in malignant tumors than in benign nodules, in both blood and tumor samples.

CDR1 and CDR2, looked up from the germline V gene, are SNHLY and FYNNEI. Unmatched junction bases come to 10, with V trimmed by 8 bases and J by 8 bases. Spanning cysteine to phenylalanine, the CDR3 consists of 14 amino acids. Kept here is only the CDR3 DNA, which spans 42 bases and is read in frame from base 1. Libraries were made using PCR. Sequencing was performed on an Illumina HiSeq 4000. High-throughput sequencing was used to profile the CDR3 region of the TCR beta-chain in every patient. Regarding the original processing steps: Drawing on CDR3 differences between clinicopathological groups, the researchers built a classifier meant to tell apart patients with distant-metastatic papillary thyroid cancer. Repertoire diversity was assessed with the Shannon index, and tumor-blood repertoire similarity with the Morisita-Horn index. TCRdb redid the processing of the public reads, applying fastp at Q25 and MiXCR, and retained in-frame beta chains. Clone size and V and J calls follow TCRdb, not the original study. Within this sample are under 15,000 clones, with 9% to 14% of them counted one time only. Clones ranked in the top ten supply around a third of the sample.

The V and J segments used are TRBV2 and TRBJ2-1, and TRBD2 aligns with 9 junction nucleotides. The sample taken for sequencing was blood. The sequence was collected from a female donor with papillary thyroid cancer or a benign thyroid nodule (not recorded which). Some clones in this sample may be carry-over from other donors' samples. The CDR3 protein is CASRRVAGDDEQFF. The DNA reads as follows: TGTGCCAGCCGCCGGGTAGCGGGAGATGATGAGCAGTTCTTC.